This T cell receptor beta chain comes out of a study of blood T cell repertoires in COVID-19. Study-wide background: PBMCs, B-cell-depleted T cells, or T cells were the source of the cDNA or gDNA that made up the material.

In the study's own analysis: Researchers report that nucleated cell counts were estimated from reference gene primer amplification. Measured with immunoSEQ multiplex PCR; TCRdb has only the in-frame clones, and not every one. V and J calls and clone size are given by that table; D and trimming were obtained from the DNA. The table lists over 60,000 clones, 80% to 90% of them singletons. This CDR3 is built from 19 residues. Per the germline V gene, CDR1 is SGDLS and CDR2 is YYNGEE. The V and J ends lost 2 bases and 3 bases, in that order; junction bases with no gene match: 12. Sequencing was performed on peripheral blood. The V call is TRBV9, the J call TRBJ2-3, with TRBD2 identical over 13 bases. The source is a woman aged 80 or older with active COVID-19. The CDR3 bases are TGTGCCAGCAGCGTCCAGAATAGGACTAGCGGGAGTTGGACAGATACGCAGTATTTT. It translates to CASSVQNRTSGSWTDTQYF.